The 9 T cell receptor beta chains reported below all come from one sample, sequenced in a study of T cell responses to AZD1222 COVID-19 vaccine. Assay used: immunoSEQ multiplex PCR; TCRdb lists only in-frame clones, some missing. The data contain some 110,000 clones, around 84% of them seen just once; the ten biggest clones take up roughly 15%. The input for sequencing was peripheral blood, taken 28 days after the second AZD1222 dose. These receptors were collected from an adult who received the AZD1222 COVID-19 vaccine.

This chain joins TRBV10-3 and TRBJ2-7; D may be TRBD1 (6 bases). The germline gives CDR1 ENHRY, CDR2 SYGVKD. The CDR3 runs to 13 residues. Trimming pared 7 bases from V and 6 bases from J, leaving 16 bases between. The CDR3 nucleotides read TGTGCCATCACCAGGGAACAGGGTGGCGAGCAGTACTTC. Translated: CAITREQGGEQYF.

This rearrangement joins TRBV28 to TRBJ2-5, with D maybe TRBD2 (5 bases). Trimming left V 5 bases short and J 3 bases short, with 22 bases between. This CDR3 is built from 17 residues. CDR1 is MDHEN, CDR2 SYDVKM, per germline. The DNA for the CDR3 is TGTGCCAGCAGTCAATGGGCCCTCGGAGGAAATAAAGAGACCCAGTACTTC. Protein product: CASSQWALGGNKETQYF.

J is TRBJ2-5 and V is TRBV7-2, with TRBD2 matching 7 bases. Trimming removed 6 bases from V and 2 bases from J; junction bases left unmatched: 6. The CDR3 has 14 residues. The V gene's germline CDR1 is SGHTA and CDR2 FQGNSA. CDR3 amino acids: CASSLDSGQETQYF. The CDR3 coding sequence is TGTGCCAGCAGTTTGGATAGCGGGCAAGAGACCCAGTACTTC.

V usage is TRBV29-1 and J usage is TRBJ1-2; 9 nucleotides align to TRBD1. Germline CDR1 reads SQVTM; CDR2 reads ANQGSEA. Losses at the gene ends were 7 bases for V and 3 bases for J; bases not matched to a gene: 15. This CDR3 has 16 amino acids. This CDR3 is CSATPGDRAFDYGYTF. The CDR3 DNA sequence: TGCAGCGCAACCCCGGGGGACAGGGCGTTTGACTATGGCTACACCTTC.

The chain links TRBV27 to TRBJ1-6, with 8 bases identical to TRBD1. The CDR3 sequence is 16 residues long. Germline CDR1 reads MNHEY; CDR2 reads SMNVEV (reference sequence). V was clipped by 2 bases and J by 7 bases; unmatched bases: 7. As DNA, the CDR3 is TGTGCCAGCAGTTTAACGCAGGGGGCAGTGAATTCACCCCTCCACTTT. This encodes CASSLTQGAVNSPLHF.

This rearrangement joins TRBV5-1 to TRBJ1-1; 9 bases agree with TRBD1. The CDR3 extends over 15 amino acids. Unmatched junction bases numbered 9, after V lost 4 bases and J lost 5 bases. Germline V gives CDR1 SGHRS, CDR2 YFSETQ. This CDR3 is CASSQGDREETEAFF. In DNA, the CDR3 is TGCGCCAGCAGCCAGGGGGACAGGGAAGAGACTGAAGCTTTCTTT.

The chain links TRBV5-1 to TRBJ1-2, with TRBD1 as a possible D gene (5 bases). Trimming removed 2 bases at V and 8 bases at J, with 13 bases between. The germline V gene has CDR1 SGHRS and CDR2 YFSETQ. The CDR3 contains 13 residues. As DNA, the CDR3 is TGCGCCAGCAGCTTAGGGGACGAAAGAGGCTACACCTTC. Protein product: CASSLGDERGYTF.

The V call is TRBV29-1, the J call TRBJ1-2; 11 bases fit TRBD1. Germline loops: CDR1 SQVTM, CDR2 ANQGSEA. V lost 7 bases to trimming and J lost 6 bases; unmatched junction nucleotides: 7. This CDR3 is built from 13 residues. CDR3 amino acids: CSAWGQGDDGYTF. CDR3 nucleotide sequence: TGCAGCGCCTGGGGACAGGGGGATGATGGCTACACCTTC.

V is TRBV27 and J is TRBJ2-7; D might be TRBD1 or TRBD2, each matching 5 bases. CDR3 size: 12 residues. Between the trimmed V and J ends, which lost 8 bases and 1 base, there was a span of 9 bases. Germline CDR1 MNHEY, CDR2 SMNVEV (reference sequence). DNA for the CDR3: TGTGCCAGCCGGGGCGAATCCTACGAGCAGTACTTC. Protein: CASRGESYEQYF.